A selection of T cell receptor beta chains follows, all from one sample in a study of blood T cells in healthy people across ages. TCRdb fed the 5' RACE reads into MiXCR, producing one record per CDR3 protein. The data contain approximately 850,000 distinct CDR3 sequences, 58% of them singletons. Sequenced material: blood. Receptor source: a man between 25 and 39 years old in good health. Both conserved end residues are part of each CDR3. The D gene is left open where the match is weak. Clone size is given for some rows only: seen once, a few or many times, or a class if the clone is expanded.

abundance: few; d_gene: .; v_gene: TRBV20-1; j_gene: TRBJ2-7; CDR3nt: TGCAGTGTTGGAGGAACCACCTCCTACGAGCAGTACTTC; CDR3aa: CSVGGTTSYEQYF
abundance: .; d_gene: .; v_gene: TRBV6-5; j_gene: TRBJ2-6; CDR3nt: TGTGCCAGCAGTTACTCCCCGCGCTCTGGGGCCAACGTCCTGACTTTC; CDR3aa: CASSYSPRSGANVLTF
abundance: few; d_gene: .; v_gene: TRBV20-1; j_gene: TRBJ2-7; CDR3nt: TGCAGTGCTACCCATAGTTATTCCTACGAGCAGTACTTC; CDR3aa: CSATHSYSYEQYF
abundance: .; d_gene: .; v_gene: TRBV20-1; j_gene: TRBJ2-3; CDR3nt: TGCAGTGCTAGAGGCGGGATTAGCACAGATACGCAGTATTTT; CDR3aa: CSARGGISTDTQYF
abundance: .; d_gene: .; v_gene: TRBV10-3; j_gene: TRBJ1-4; CDR3nt: TGTGCCATCAGTGAGTCGATCTCCAACAGGGTAAACGAAAAACTGTTTTTT; CDR3aa: CAISESISNRVNEKLFF
abundance: .; d_gene: .; v_gene: TRBV7-2; j_gene: TRBJ2-3; CDR3nt: TGTGCCAGCAGCCCGATCGCTAGCGAGCCGCAGTATTTT; CDR3aa: CASSPIASEPQYF
abundance: .; d_gene: TRBD2; v_gene: TRBV4-2; j_gene: TRBJ2-5; CDR3nt: TGTGCCAGCAGCCAAGTTGGGACTAGCTCCCCTTTCTTGTACTTC; CDR3aa: CASSQVGTSSPFLYF
abundance: .; d_gene: .; v_gene: TRBV7-8; j_gene: TRBJ2-1; CDR3nt: TGTGCCACCACCGGAGACTCCGAGCGCTCCTACAATGAGCAGTTCTTC; CDR3aa: CATTGDSERSYNEQFF
abundance: .; d_gene: .; v_gene: TRBV4-1; j_gene: TRBJ2-3; CDR3nt: TGCGCCAGCAGCCAAGATCCGGCGGACACAGATACGCAGTATTTT; CDR3aa: CASSQDPADTDTQYF
abundance: .; d_gene: TRBD2; v_gene: TRBV20-1; j_gene: TRBJ2-7; CDR3nt: TGCAGTGCTAGAGCGGGAGGATTTGGTGAGCAGTACTTC; CDR3aa: CSARAGGFGEQYF
abundance: .; d_gene: TRBD2; v_gene: TRBV29-1; j_gene: TRBJ2-3; CDR3nt: TGCAGCGTGCAACCTAGCGGAAGCACAGATACGCAGTATTTT; CDR3aa: CSVQPSGSTDTQYF
abundance: .; d_gene: .; v_gene: TRBV11-1; j_gene: TRBJ2-7; CDR3nt: TGTGCCAGCTGTCCTGACAGAAACTCCTACGAGCAGTACTTC; CDR3aa: CASCPDRNSYEQYF